This T cell receptor (beta chain) was documented in a study of blood T cell repertoires in COVID-19. On the study more broadly: T cells, B-cell-depleted T cells, or PBMCs supplied cDNA or gDNA.

Per the germline V gene, CDR1 is LNHDA and CDR2 is SQIVND (reference sequence). This CDR3 region has 13 residues. V was pared by 8 bases and J by 1 base, with 2 bases of the junction left unmatched. Repertoires were generated with immunoSEQ multiplex PCR, while TCRdb's copy carries only in-frame clones and drops some. Here the sample spans more than 85,000 clones, roughly 90% being singletons. This clonotype was sampled from a woman between 45 and 60 years old with COVID-19, enrolled during active disease. The sample was peripheral blood. This chain connects TRBV19 to TRBJ1-1, with 9 bases aligning to TRBD1. The CDR3: CASGQGRNTEAFF. In DNA form, the CDR3 reads TGTGCCAGTGGACAGGGGAGGAACACTGAAGCTTTCTTT.